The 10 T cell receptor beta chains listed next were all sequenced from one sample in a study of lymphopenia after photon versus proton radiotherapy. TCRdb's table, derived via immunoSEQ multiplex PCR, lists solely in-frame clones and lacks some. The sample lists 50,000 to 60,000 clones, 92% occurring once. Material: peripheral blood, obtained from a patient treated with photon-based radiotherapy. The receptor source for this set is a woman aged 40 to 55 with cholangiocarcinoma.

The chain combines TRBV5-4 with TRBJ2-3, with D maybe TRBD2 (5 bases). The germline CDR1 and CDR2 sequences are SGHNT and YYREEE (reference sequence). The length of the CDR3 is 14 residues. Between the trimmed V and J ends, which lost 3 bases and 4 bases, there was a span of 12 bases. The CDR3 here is CASSSEGIADTQYF. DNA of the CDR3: TGTGCCAGCAGCTCTGAGGGAATTGCAGATACGCAGTATTTT.

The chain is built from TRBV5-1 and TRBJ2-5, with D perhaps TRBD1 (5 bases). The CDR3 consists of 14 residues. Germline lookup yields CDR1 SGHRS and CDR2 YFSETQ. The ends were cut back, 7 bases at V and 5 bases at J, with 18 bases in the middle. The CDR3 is CASSPHPYRETQYF. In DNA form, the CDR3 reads TGCGCCAGCTCCCCCCATCCGTACAGGGAGACCCAGTACTTC.

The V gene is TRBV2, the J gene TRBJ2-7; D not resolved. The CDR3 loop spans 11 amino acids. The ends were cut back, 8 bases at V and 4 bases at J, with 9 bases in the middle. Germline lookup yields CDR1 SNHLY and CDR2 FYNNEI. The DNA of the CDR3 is TGTGCCAGCGCCCCAATGTACGAGCAGTACTTC. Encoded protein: CASAPMYEQYF.

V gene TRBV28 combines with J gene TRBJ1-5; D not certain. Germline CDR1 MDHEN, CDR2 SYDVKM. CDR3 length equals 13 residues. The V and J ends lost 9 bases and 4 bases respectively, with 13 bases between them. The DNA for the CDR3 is TGTGCCAGTAAGGTCACGATGAATCAGCCCCAGCATTTT. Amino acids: CASKVTMNQPQHF. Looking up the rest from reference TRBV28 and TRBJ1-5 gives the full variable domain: DVKVTQSSRYLVKRTGEKVFLECVQDMDHENMFWYRQDPGLGLRLIYFSYDVKMKEKGDIPEGYSVSREKKERFSLILESASTNQTSMYLCASKVTMNQPQHFGDGTRLSIL.

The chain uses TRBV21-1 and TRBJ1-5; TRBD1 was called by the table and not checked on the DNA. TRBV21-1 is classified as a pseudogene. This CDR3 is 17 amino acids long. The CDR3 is CASSKVRTGFTNQPQHF. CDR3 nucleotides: TGTGCCAGCAGCAAAGTGAGAACAGGGTTTACCAATCAGCCCCAGCATTTT.

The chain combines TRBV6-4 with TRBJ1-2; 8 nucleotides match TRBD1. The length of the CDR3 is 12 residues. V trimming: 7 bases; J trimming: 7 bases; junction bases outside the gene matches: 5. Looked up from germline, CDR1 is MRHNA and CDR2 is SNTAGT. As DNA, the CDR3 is TGTGCCAGCACGGGACAGGATGGTGGCTACACCTTC. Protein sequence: CASTGQDGGYTF.

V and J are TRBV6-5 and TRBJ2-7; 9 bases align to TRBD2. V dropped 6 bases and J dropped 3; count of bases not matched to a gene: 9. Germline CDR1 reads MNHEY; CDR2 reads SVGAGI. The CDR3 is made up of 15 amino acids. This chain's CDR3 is CASSQGTSLYYEQYF. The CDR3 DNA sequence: TGTGCCAGCAGCCAAGGGACTAGCTTGTACTACGAGCAGTACTTC.

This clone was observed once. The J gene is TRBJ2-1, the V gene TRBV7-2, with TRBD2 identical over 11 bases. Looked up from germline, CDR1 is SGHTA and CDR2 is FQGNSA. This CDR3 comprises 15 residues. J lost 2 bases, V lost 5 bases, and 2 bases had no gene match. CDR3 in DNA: TGTGCCAGCAGCGGTAGCGGGAGGGCCTACAATGAGCAGTTCTTC. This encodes CASSGSGRAYNEQFF.

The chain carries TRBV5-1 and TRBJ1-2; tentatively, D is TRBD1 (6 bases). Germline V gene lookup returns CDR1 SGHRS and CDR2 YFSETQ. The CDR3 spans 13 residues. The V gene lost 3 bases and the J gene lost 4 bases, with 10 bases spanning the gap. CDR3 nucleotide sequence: TGCGCCAGCAGCTCAGGGGAGATCTATGGCTACACCTTC. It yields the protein CASSSGEIYGYTF.

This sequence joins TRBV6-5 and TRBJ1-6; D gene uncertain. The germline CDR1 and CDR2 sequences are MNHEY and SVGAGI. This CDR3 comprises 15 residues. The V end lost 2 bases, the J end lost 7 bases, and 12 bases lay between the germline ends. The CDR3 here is CASSYRHWGNSPLHF. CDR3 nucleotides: TGTGCCAGCAGTTACAGGCACTGGGGAAATTCACCCCTCCACTTT.